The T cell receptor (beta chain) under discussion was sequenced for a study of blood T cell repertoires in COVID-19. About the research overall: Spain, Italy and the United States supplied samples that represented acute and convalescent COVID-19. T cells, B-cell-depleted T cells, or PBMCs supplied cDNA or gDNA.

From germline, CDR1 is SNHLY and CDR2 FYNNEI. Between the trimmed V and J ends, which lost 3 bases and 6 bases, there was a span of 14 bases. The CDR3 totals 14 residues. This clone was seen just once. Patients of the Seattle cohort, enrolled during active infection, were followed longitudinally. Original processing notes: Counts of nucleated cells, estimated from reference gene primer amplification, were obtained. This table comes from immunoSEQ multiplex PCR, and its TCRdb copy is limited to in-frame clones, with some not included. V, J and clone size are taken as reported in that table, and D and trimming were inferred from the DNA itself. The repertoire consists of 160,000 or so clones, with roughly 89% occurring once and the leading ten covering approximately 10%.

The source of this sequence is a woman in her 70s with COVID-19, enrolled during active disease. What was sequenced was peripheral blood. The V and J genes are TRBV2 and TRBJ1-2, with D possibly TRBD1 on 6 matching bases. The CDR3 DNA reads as TGTGCCAGCAGTGAGATTCGGGCAGGGGATGGCTACACCTTC. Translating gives CASSEIRAGDGYTF.